The clone carrying this T cell receptor (beta chain) was seen at least ten times. Its target is not known. Time point of the sample: patch test 1, 2 weeks after DPC sensitization. Treatment of the sample: therapeutic diphenylcyclopropenone sensitization with weekly scalp DPC. This record comes from a study of human T cells and chemical hapten exposure. Study overall: Small pooled library volume differences mainly caused per-sample TCR yield variation. Findings of the study overall: Patch test score showed a positive correlation with PT1 expanded TCR counts. Donors had alopecia, so their immune response may differ from healthy people's.

TCRdb re-called the RACE reads through MiXCR, storing one row per CDR3 protein. The sample holds some 400,000 distinct CDR3 sequences, roughly 4.8% seen once. The CDR3 has 16 residues. V shed 2 bases, J shed 9 bases, and the junction held 13 bases outside the gene matches. Germline V gene sequence: CDR1 SQVTM, CDR2 ANQGSEA. The source was whole blood, collected in connection with sensitization to the hapten diphenylcyclopropenone (DPC). The TCR was taken from a woman aged 50 to 60 with alopecia areata. Some clones in this sample may be carry-over from other donors' samples. The chain links TRBV29-1 to TRBJ2-1, with 10 bases lining up with TRBD1. CDR3 in amino acids: CSVETTGGIGVGEQFF. The CDR3 DNA reads TGCAGCGTTGAAACGACAGGGGGCATCGGGGTCGGTGAGCAGTTCTTC.